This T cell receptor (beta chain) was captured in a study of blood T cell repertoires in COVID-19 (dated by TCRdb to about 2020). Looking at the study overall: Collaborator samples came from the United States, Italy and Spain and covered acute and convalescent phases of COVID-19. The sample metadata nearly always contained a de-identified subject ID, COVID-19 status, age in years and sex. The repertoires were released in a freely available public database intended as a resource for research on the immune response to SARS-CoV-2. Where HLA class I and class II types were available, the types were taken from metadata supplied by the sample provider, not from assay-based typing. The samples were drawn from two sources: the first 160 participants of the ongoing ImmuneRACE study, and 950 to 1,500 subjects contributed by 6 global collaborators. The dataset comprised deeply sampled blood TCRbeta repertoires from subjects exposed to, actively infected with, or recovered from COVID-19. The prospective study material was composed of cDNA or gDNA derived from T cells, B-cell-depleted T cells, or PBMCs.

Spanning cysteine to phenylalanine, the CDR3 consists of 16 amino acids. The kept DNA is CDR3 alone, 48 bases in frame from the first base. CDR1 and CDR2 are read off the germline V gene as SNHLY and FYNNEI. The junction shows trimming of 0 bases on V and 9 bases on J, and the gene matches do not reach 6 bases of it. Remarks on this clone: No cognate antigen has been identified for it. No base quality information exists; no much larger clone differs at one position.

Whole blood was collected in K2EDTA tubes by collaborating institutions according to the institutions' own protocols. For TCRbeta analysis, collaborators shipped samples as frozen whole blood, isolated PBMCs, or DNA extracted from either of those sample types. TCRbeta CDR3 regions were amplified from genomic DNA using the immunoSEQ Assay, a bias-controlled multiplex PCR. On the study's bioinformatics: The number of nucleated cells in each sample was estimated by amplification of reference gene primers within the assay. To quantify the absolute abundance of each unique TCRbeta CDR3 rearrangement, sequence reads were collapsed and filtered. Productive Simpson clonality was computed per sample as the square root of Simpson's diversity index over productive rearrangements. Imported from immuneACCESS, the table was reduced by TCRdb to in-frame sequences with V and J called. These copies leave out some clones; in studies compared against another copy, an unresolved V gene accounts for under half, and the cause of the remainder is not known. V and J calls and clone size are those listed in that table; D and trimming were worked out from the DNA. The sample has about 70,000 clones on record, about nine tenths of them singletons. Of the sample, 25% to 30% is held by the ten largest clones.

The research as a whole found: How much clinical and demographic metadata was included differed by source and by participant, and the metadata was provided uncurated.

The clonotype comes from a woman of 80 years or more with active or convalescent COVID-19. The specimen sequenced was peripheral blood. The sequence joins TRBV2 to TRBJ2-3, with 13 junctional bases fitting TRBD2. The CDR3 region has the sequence CASSEATSGGYGTQYF. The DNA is TGTGCCAGCAGTGAAGCGACTAGCGGGGGGTATGGGACGCAGTATTTT.